This note documents a single T cell receptor (beta chain) sequence. Its antigen is still unknown. The sample is drawn from a study of cytomegalovirus exposure and HLA in healthy donors. CDR1 MDHEN and CDR2 SYDVKM come from the germline V gene. The CDR3 runs 15 residues. Trimming pared 6 bases from V and 3 bases from J, leaving 16 bases between. Amplification used 60 Vbeta primers and 13 Jbeta primers. Libraries were prepared by immunoSEQ multiplex PCR; TCRdb keeps only in-frame clonotypes and omits some of them. The data show 150,000 to 200,000 clones, around 81% seen once. Study outcomes and limitations: It was reported in a later analysis that an Asian-associated ancestry cluster showed fewer N-insertions than the 666-donor mean. Most TCR sequences were rare, but some public TCRs occurred in many donors.

Everyone who donated was a healthy bone marrow donor. Material for sequencing was PBMCs. V usage is TRBV28 and J usage is TRBJ2-3; TRBD2 might be the D (6 bases). The clonotype was recovered from a man younger than 35 in good health and CMV-seronegative. The CDR3 nucleotides are TGTGCCAGCAGCCACGGGGGTGGAGTGACAGATACGCAGTATTTT. Its translation: CASSHGGGVTDTQYF.